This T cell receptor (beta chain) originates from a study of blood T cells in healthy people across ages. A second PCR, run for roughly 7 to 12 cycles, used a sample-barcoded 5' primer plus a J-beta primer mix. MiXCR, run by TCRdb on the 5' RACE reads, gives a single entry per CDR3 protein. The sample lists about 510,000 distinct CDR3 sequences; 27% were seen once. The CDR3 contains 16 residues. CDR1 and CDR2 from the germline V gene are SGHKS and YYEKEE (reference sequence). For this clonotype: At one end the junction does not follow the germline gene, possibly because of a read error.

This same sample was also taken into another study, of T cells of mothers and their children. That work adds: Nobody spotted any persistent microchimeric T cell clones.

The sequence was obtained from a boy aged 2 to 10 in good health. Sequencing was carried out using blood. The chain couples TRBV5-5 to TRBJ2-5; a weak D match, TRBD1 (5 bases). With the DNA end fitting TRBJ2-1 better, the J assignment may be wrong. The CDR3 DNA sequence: TGTGCCAGCAGCTTGTGGGGCCCGAGCTCCTGCAATGAGCAGTTCTTC. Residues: CASSLWGPSSCNEQFF.